One and the same sample provided the 10 T cell receptor beta chains below, sequenced in a study of early stage breast cancer tumors (TCRdb year 2017). The library was made by the immunoSEQ multiplex PCR assay. Not all clones reach the TCRdb copy of this immuneACCESS table, which keeps in-frame sequences only. Checked studies attribute under half of the gap to unresolved V genes and leave the rest unexplained. In all, the sample holds fewer than 75,000 clones, and roughly 80% of those were seen once. Roughly 3.4% of the sample is held by the ten biggest clonotypes. The sequenced sample was blood. These receptors all come from a person in their thirties with breast cancer.

This chain connects TRBV18 to TRBJ1-5; D is perhaps TRBD1 (5 bases). The CDR3 runs 14 residues. Trimming cost V 0 bases and J 11 bases, with 14 bases left between them. The germline gives CDR1 KGHSH, CDR2 LQKENI. CDR3 loop: CASSPPGTAQAQHF. Written as DNA, the CDR3 is TGTGCCAGCTCACCACCCGGGACCGCCCAGGCCCAGCATTTT.

The chain recombines TRBV5-5 with TRBJ2-7; 9 nucleotides align to TRBD1. CDR3 length equals 15 residues. In germline, CDR1 is SGHKS, CDR2 YYEKEE (reference sequence). Trimming removed 3 bases from V and 0 bases from J; junction bases left unmatched: 4. CDR3 nucleotide sequence: TGTGCCAGCAGCTGGGGACAGGGAAGCTCCTACGAGCAGTACTTC. This gives the protein CASSWGQGSSYEQYF.

DNA of the CDR3: TGCGCCAGCAGCCAAGAGGGGACTAGGAAAGAGACCCAGTACTTC. Encoded protein: CASSQEGTRKETQYF. The V gene is TRBV4-1, the J gene TRBJ2-5; 8 nucleotides agree with TRBD2. Trimming removed 0 bases from V and 3 bases from J; junction bases left unmatched: 3. The CDR3 consists of 15 residues. Germline V gives CDR1 MGHRA, CDR2 YSYEKL.

In regard to this clone: At one boundary the junction diverges from the germline segment, which might be a read error. The CDR3 is CASSPLAVSHEQYF. CDR3 bases: TGTGCCAGCAGCCCCCTAGCTGTCTCCCACGAGCAGTACTTC. The chain recombines TRBV5-6 with TRBJ2-7, with D perhaps TRBD2 (5 bases). Germline V CDR1 and CDR2: SGHDT, YYEEEE. CDR3 length: 14 amino acids.

The chain couples TRBV5-6 to TRBJ2-3; TRBD1 agrees at 7 bases. V dropped 0 bases and J dropped 6; count of bases not matched to a gene: 7. The germline V gene encodes CDR1 SGHDT and CDR2 YYEEEE. The CDR3 has 15 residues. The CDR3 DNA sequence: TGTGCCAGCAGCTTGGGACAGGGTTGGTCGGATACGCAGTATTTT. It encodes CASSLGQGWSDTQYF.

This clone was found once. The chain employs TRBV29-1 and TRBJ2-2; tentative D call: TRBD2 (6 bases). CDR1 and CDR2 from the germline V gene are SQVTM and ANQGSEA. CDR3 length: 13 residues. V lost 7 bases and J 6 bases, leaving 15 bases between the germline ends. CDR3 coding DNA: TGCAGCGCCTCCTTACTAGCCCCCGGGGAGCTGTTTTTT. Protein sequence: CSASLLAPGELFF.

This sequence joins TRBV7-9 and TRBJ2-2; TRBD1 is a possible D gene (6 bases). With 6 bases removed from V and 1 base from J, the gap between germline ends came to 9 bases. CDR1 is SEHNR, CDR2 FQNEAQ, per germline (reference sequence). This CDR3 contains 14 residues. This CDR3 reads CASSRQENTGELFF. The DNA for the CDR3 is TGTGCCAGCAGTCGACAGGAGAACACCGGGGAGCTGTTTTTT.

The genes are TRBV5-6 and TRBJ2-7, with 10 bases identical to TRBD2. In germline, CDR1 is SGHDT, CDR2 YYEEEE. Trimming removed 4 bases from V and 7 bases from J; junction bases left unmatched: 8. The CDR3 spans 14 residues. The CDR3 DNA follows: TGTGCCAGCAGCCGCGGACTAGCGGCCTGGGAGCAGTACTTC. Translated: CASSRGLAAWEQYF. The full variable domain, its missing parts supplied by reference TRBV5-6 and TRBJ2-7, is DAGVTQSPTHLIKTRGQQVTLRCSPKSGHDTVSWYQQALGQGPQFIFQYYEEEERQRGNFPDRFSGHQFPNYSSELNVNALLLGDSALYLCASSRGLAAWEQYFGPGTRLTVT.

The V gene is TRBV7-2, the J gene TRBJ2-7; D remains unclear. The V gene lost 1 base and the J gene lost 4 bases, with 14 bases spanning the gap. This CDR3 has 15 amino acids. CDR1 and CDR2 (germline): SGHTA, FQGNSA. The CDR3 DNA is TGTGCCAGCAGCTTAGTGGCACCAGCAAGATACGAGCAGTACTTC. Translating gives CASSLVAPARYEQYF.

The rearrangement joins TRBV29-1 to TRBJ2-7; D not certain. The CDR3 is 14 residues long. Germline assignment: CDR1 SQVTM and CDR2 ANQGSEA. The V gene lost 6 bases and the J gene lost 0 bases, with 15 bases spanning the gap. Here the CDR3 DNA reads TGCAGCGTCATTCGACACGTCGACTCCTACGAGCAGTACTTC. Protein product: CSVIRHVDSYEQYF.